The clone carrying this T cell receptor beta chain was detected only a few times. Antigen unknown. These data come from a study of T cell responses to AZD1222 COVID-19 vaccine. Germline CDR1 and CDR2: LGHDT and YNNKEL (reference sequence). The V and J ends lost 8 bases and 4 bases respectively, with 18 bases between them. This CDR3 has 15 residues. Findings and caveats of the study: Among AZD1222 vaccinees, only six were seropositive at baseline. A mostly white British donor set with more females was recruited, and clonal diversity was possibly underestimated. CD4 TCRs associated with vaccination spanned spike, dominating at 160-218 and 743-854.

Repertoires were generated with immunoSEQ multiplex PCR, while TCRdb's copy carries only in-frame clones and drops some. Of 150,000 to 200,000 clones in the sample, roughly 94% were seen once. This chain joins TRBV3-1 (or the pseudogene TRBV3-2) and TRBJ2-1; D is uncertain. Source: peripheral blood, taken 28 days after the second AZD1222 dose. This TCR was recovered from an adult who received the AZD1222 COVID-19 vaccine. The CDR3 here is CASGARKADYNEQFF. The CDR3 DNA reads TGTGCCAGCGGCGCCCGGAAGGCTGATTACAATGAGCAGTTCTTC.